These T cell receptor beta chains were read from a single sample in a study of CD8+CD57+ T cells in acquired aplastic anemia. TCRdb called the reads again in MiXCR, with one record for every CDR3 protein. The sample consists of 250,000 to 350,000 distinct CDR3 sequences, around three fifths of them appearing once. The sequenced sample consisted of sorted CD4+, CD8+, or CD8+CD57+ T cells (not recorded which) from PBMCs. The receptors shown here come from a human donor with severe aplastic anemia or a healthy control (not recorded which). CDR3s include the opening cysteine and the closing phenylalanine or tryptophan. D genes are given only for firm matches. Clone size appears in some rows only: once, few, many, or a class for an expanded clone.

clone_size | d_call | j_call | v_call | cdr3_nt | cdr3_aa
many | NA | TRBJ1-1 | TRBV7-2 | TGTGCCAGCAGCTCCGAACTTGGACGGACGAACACTGAAGCTTTCTTT | CASSSELGRTNTEAFF
NA | TRBD1 | TRBJ1-5 | TRBV20-1 | TGCGGTGCTAGTCGGACAGGGTACAATCAGCCCCAGCGTTTT | CGASRTGYNQPQRF
NA | NA | TRBJ2-3 | TRBV10-3 | TGTGCCACACTAGGACACCCAATGGATACGCAGTATTTT | CATLGHPMDTQYF
NA | NA | TRBJ2-7 | TRBV7-9 | TGTGCCAGCAGTTACACAGAGTCCTACGAGCAGTACTTC | CASSYTESYEQYF
NA | NA | TRBJ2-3 | TRBV5-1 | TGCGCCAGCAGCTTGGCTAGCGACACAGATACGCAGTATTTT | CASSLASDTDTQYF
NA | NA | TRBJ2-6 | TRBV7-9 | TGTGCCAGCAGCTATGGACCGATAGGGGCCAACGTCCTGACTTTC | CASSYGPIGANVLTF
many | NA | TRBJ2-5 | TRBV2 | TGTGCCAGCAGTGAATATCCGTCAGAGACCCAGTACTTC | CASSEYPSETQYF
NA | NA | TRBJ2-7 | TRBV2 | TGTGCCAGCAACTGGGCAGGGGGGGTATACGAGCAGTACTTC | CASNWAGGVYEQYF
few | NA | TRBJ2-3 | TRBV24-1 | TGTGCCACCCGGGACGGAAGCACAGATACGCAGTATTTT | CATRDGSTDTQYF
few | NA | TRBJ1-3 | TRBV9 | TGTGCCAGCAGCGTAGAAGGCTCTGGAAACACCATATATTTT | CASSVEGSGNTIYF
many | TRBD1 | TRBJ1-5 | TRBV7-9 | TGTGCCAGCAGCGCGGGACAGGCTAGGGGCAATCAGCCCCAGCATTTT | CASSAGQARGNQPQHF
NA | NA | TRBJ2-2 | TRBV20-1 | TGCAGTGCTAGCACCGGACAGTTATACGGGGAGCTGTTTTTT | CSASTGQLYGELFF
NA | TRBD1 | TRBJ2-5 | TRBV7-2 | TGTGCCAGCAGCCAGATCCGGGACAGGAATCAAGAGACCCAGTACTTC | CASSQIRDRNQETQYF
NA | NA | TRBJ2-5 | TRBV25-1 | TGTGCCAGCAGGTCCTTCCTGGGGGTAGAAGAGACCCAGTACTTC | CASRSFLGVEETQYF
many | NA | TRBJ2-2 | TRBV9 | TGTGCCAGCAGCTTGCTGGACGGACCCAACACCGGGGAGCTGTTTTTT | CASSLLDGPNTGELFF
NA | NA | TRBJ1-6 | TRBV7-8 | TGTGCCAGCAGCTCGAAGACAGGCCCAAGCTCCTATAATTCACCCCTCCACTTT | CASSSKTGPSSYNSPLHF
NA | TRBD2 | TRBJ2-3 | TRBV7-9 | TGTGCCAGCAGCGGGGGGAGGGCAGATACGCAGTATTTT | CASSGGRADTQYF
many | NA | TRBJ2-7 | TRBV15 | TGTGCCACCAGCTTAGGGACACCCACCTACGAGCAGTACTTC | CATSLGTPTYEQYF
NA | TRBD2 | TRBJ2-7 | TRBV20-1 | TGCAGTGCTAAGCCCGGGACTAGGATGTCCTACGAGCAGTACTTC | CSAKPGTRMSYEQYF
NA | NA | TRBJ2-3 | TRBV5-5 | TGTGCCAGCAGCTTGATCGGCAGCCCAGATACGCAGTATTTT | CASSLIGSPDTQYF
NA | TRBD1 | TRBJ2-7 | TRBV7-9 | TGTGCCAGCAGCTTAGCGCGTAGGACAGGCGGGCGGGAGCAGTACTTC | CASSLARRTGGREQYF
NA | TRBD1 | TRBJ2-3 | TRBV7-9 | TGTGCCAGCAGCCAGGGGGCGCATGATACGCAGTATTTT | CASSQGAHDTQYF
many | TRBD1 | TRBJ1-6 | TRBV6-1 | TGTGCCAGCAGTGAAACAGGGGGATCCTATAATTCACCCCTCCACTTT | CASSETGGSYNSPLHF
NA | TRBD1 | TRBJ1-2 | TRBV19 | TGTGCCAGTAGTATAGAGTACAGGGGTGGCTACACCTTC | CASSIEYRGGYTF
many | TRBD1 | TRBJ2-1 | TRBV19 | TGTGCCAGTTCCGGTCAGGGGGTGACGAGGACCTACAATGAGCAGTTCTTC | CASSGQGVTRTYNEQFF
NA | NA | TRBJ2-5 | TRBV25-1 | TGTGCCAGCAGTGAAACGAACCTGAGGGCTCAAGAGACCCAGTACTTC | CASSETNLRAQETQYF
NA | TRBD1 | TRBJ1-2 | TRBV14 | TGTGCCAGCAGCCAAAAGGGACAGGGCTATGGCTACACCTTC | CASSQKGQGYGYTF
NA | TRBD2 | TRBJ2-7 | TRBV5-1 | TGCGCCAGCAGCTTGGGGGCTAGCGGGGGGCACGAGCAGTACTTC | CASSLGASGGHEQYF
NA | NA | TRBJ2-3 | TRBV13 | TGTGCCAGCAGCTCGGCGGGGACGGGAGGCACAGATACGCAGTATTTT | CASSSAGTGGTDTQYF
NA | TRBD2 | TRBJ2-5 | TRBV19 | TGTGCCAGTAGTATAGCGGGAAGACTAGCTGCGGAGACCCAGTACTTC | CASSIAGRLAAETQYF
once | NA | TRBJ2-3 | TRBV20-1 | TGCAGTGCTAGAGTGGTCGGGCTAGCTAGCACAGATACGCAGTATTTT | CSARVVGLASTDTQYF
NA | TRBD1 | TRBJ2-5 | TRBV5-6 | TGTGCCAGCACCGGGACAGGGTGGGAGACCCAGTACTTC | CASTGTGWETQYF
NA | TRBD2 | TRBJ2-2 | TRBV29-1 | TGCAGCGGACAAGGCGGGGGGGATCTGTTTTTT | CSGQGGGDLFF
NA | TRBD1 | TRBJ1-2 | TRBV20-1 | TGCAGTGCTATGTCAGGGGGCGGCTATGGCTACACCTTC | CSAMSGGGYGYTF
NA | TRBD1 | TRBJ2-5 | TRBV9 | TGTGCCAGGCACCCGGGACAGAGACTCTATCAGCCCCAGTACTTC | CARHPGQRLYQPQYF
many | TRBD1 | TRBJ2-7 | TRBV15 | TGTGCCACCAGCAGAGGGGAAGCGCAGGGGGCTACCTACGAGCAGTACTTC | CATSRGEAQGATYEQYF
many | TRBD1 | TRBJ2-7 | TRBV28 | TGTGCCAGCAGTTACCCGACAGGGACAAGCGAGCAGTACTTC | CASSYPTGTSEQYF
NA | NA | TRBJ1-4 | TRBV2 | TGTGCCAGCGGGGGGAACAAACTGTTTTTT | CASGGNKLFF
many | NA | TRBJ1-3 | TRBV12-3/TRBV12-4 | TGTGCCAGCGATGCGGGGTCTGGAAACACCATATATTTT | CASDAGSGNTIYF
once | NA | TRBJ2-1 | TRBV20-1 | TGCAGTGCTCCCCGGGGGGCAGGCTACAATGAGCAGTTCTTC | CSAPRGAGYNEQFF
few | NA | TRBJ1-1 | TRBV7-2 | TGTGCCAGCAGCCCGGGCATCCAAGCTTTCTTT | CASSPGIQAFF
NA | TRBD1 | TRBJ1-6 | TRBV2 | TGTGCCAGCAGCGACCGGGACAGGGCTTCACCCCTCCACTTT | CASSDRDRASPLHF
many | TRBD1 | TRBJ1-1 | TRBV19 | TGTGCCAGTAGTAGCATGCCGGGACAGGGTCTGGAAGCTTTCTTT | CASSSMPGQGLEAFF
many | NA | TRBJ1-6 | TRBV19 | TGTGCCAGTAGTATTCGGAATTCACCCCTCCACTTT | CASSIRNSPLHF
NA | NA | TRBJ2-1 | TRBV19 | TGTGCCAGTAGTTTCATGTGGGTGCAGTTCTTC | CASSFMWVQFF
NA | NA | TRBJ2-3 | TRBV7-2 | TGTGCCAGCAGCCTAGTCGCAGGGACGGGCACAGCTACGCAGTATTTT | CASSLVAGTGTATQYF
NA | TRBD2 | TRBJ2-1 | TRBV9 | TGTGCCAGCAGCGTAGGTAGCGGGCTCTACAATGAGCAGTTCTTC | CASSVGSGLYNEQFF
many | TRBD1 | TRBJ2-5 | TRBV9 | TGTGCCAGCAGCGTAGACGCTTGGGCAGGGGGCTCGGAGACCCAGTACTTC | CASSVDAWAGGSETQYF
NA | NA | TRBJ2-5 | TRBV20-1 | TGCAGTGCTAGAGATCCGGCCTTTTTATGGGAGCAGTACTTC | CSARDPAFLWEQYF
few | NA | TRBJ1-2 | TRBV30 | TGTGCCTGGCAGGTTTCCCATGGCTACACCTTC | CAWQVSHGYTF
NA | TRBD1 | TRBJ2-5 | TRBV14 | TGTGCCAGCAGCGACCGGACAGGGTGGCAAGAGACCCAGTACTTC | CASSDRTGWQETQYF
many | NA | TRBJ1-2 | TRBV4-3 | TGCGCCAGCAGCCAAGAACGAGGGGGGTTTGGTGGCTACACCTTC | CASSQERGGFGGYTF
NA | TRBD2 | TRBJ2-1 | TRBV6-1 | TGTGCCAGCAGTGGGACTAGCGGGAGTCGTAATGAGCAGTTCTTC | CASSGTSGSRNEQFF
NA | TRBD2 | TRBJ2-5 | TRBV7-7 | TGTGCTAGCAGCTTAGCGCGGGGGACGACCCAGTACTTC | CASSLARGTTQYF
NA | TRBD1 | TRBJ2-3 | TRBV7-3 | TGTGCCAGCAGCGCAGACAGGGGTCGTCAAGATACGCAGTATTTT | CASSADRGRQDTQYF
many | NA | TRBJ2-7 | TRBV7-6 | TGTGCCAGCAGCTTAGCGCCAGGGCCATACGAGCAGTACTTC | CASSLAPGPYEQYF
NA | NA | TRBJ2-1 | TRBV7-2 | TGTGCCAGCAGTTACTACAGGGGAGGCTACAATGAGCAGTTCTTC | CASSYYRGGYNEQFF
NA | TRBD2 | TRBJ2-1 | TRBV5-4 | TGTGCCAGCAGCGAGGGACTAGCGGGTTCCAATGAGCAGTTCTTC | CASSEGLAGSNEQFF